This T cell receptor beta chain was recovered during a study of vaccination and CD4 T cells after COVID-19. Study findings and constraints: Of the reactive clones in convalescent patients, a median about 90% showed up only post-vaccination. Spike mono-reactivity applied to 304 of 307 vaccine-specific clones detected in convalescent patients.

The Oncomine TCR Beta short-read assay was applied to DNA of cultured CD4+ T cells. Genomic DNA was taken out of cultured CD4+ T cells by extraction. TCRdb fed the PCR reads into MiXCR, producing one record per CDR3 protein. The table has 11,000 to 15,000 distinct CDR3 sequences, around 64% seen once. The treatment was: approximately nine-day PBMC culture with coronavirus spike peptide pools or control peptides (ViraFEST assay). Upon completion of about 11 days of culture, CD4+ T cells were isolated via negative selection. This CDR3 region has 13 residues. With 3 bases clipped from V and 6 bases from J, the junction kept 6 bases outside the gene matches. Per germline, CDR1 SQVTM and CDR2 ANQGSEA. To note about this clonotype: As yet, its antigen is unknown.

This receptor was obtained from a human donor who had recovered from COVID-19. The sample was CD4+ T cells from blood, cultured in vitro. V gene TRBV29-1 combines with J gene TRBJ2-7, with 9 positions matching TRBD2. As DNA, the CDR3 is TGCAGCGTTGATAGGAGCGGGGGGAGCGAGCAGTACTTC. Its protein product is CSVDRSGGSEQYF.